This T cell receptor beta chain comes out of a study of T-cell reconstitution after alpha-beta-depleted transplantation in children. Unique molecular identifiers tagged the TCRbeta library. MiXCR, applied by TCRdb to the PCR reads, yields one record per CDR3 protein. The table includes tens of thousands of distinct CDR3 sequences, roughly 5.7% detected once. This clonotype showed up many times. Sequencing used PBMCs, mostly from graft donor cells, obtained 180 days after TCRalphabeta/CD19-depleted stem cell transplant. This clonotype was obtained from a male patient younger than 18 who had a stem cell transplant for acute myeloid leukemia, so the T cells may come from the graft donor.

As DNA, the CDR3 is TGCAGTGCTGTTTCTCCGGACTCCTACGAGCAGTACTTC. Translation gives CSAVSPDSYEQYF. This chain links TRBV20-1 with TRBJ2-7; unclear D gene. The length of the CDR3 is 13 residues. Looked up from germline, CDR1 is DFQATT and CDR2 is SNEGSKA (reference sequence). Trimming left V 5 bases short and J 0 bases short, with 11 bases between.